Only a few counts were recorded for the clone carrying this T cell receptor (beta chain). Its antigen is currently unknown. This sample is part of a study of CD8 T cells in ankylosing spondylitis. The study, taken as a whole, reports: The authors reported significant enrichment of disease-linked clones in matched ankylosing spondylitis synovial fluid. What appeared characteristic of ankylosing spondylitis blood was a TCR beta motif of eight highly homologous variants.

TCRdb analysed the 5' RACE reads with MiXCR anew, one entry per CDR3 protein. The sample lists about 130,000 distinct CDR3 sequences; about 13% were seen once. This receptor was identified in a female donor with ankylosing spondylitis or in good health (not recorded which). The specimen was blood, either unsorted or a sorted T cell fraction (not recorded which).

The CDR3, as DNA: TGTGCCAGCAGACTCGGAAGAGACTATGGCTACACCTTC. It is translated as CASRLGRDYGYTF. The chain is built from TRBV6-5 and TRBJ1-2; no firm D call. In germline, CDR1 is MNHEY, CDR2 SVGAGI. Trimming took 6 bases from V and 3 from J, leaving 11 bases between them. The CDR3 runs 13 residues.